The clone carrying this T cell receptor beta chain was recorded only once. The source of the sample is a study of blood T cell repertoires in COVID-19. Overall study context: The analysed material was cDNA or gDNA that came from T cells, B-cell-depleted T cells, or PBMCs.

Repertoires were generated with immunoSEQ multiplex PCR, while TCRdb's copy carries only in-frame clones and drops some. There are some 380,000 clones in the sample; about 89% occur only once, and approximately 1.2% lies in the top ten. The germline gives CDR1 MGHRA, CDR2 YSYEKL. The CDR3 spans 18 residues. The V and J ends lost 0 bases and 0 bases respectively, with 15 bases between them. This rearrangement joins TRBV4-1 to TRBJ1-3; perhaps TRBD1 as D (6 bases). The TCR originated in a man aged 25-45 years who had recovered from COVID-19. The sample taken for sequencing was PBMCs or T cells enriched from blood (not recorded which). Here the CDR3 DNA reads TGCGCCAGCAGCCAAGATCGACCCGGGACATCCTCTGGAAACACCATATATTTT. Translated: CASSQDRPGTSSGNTIYF.